Listed below are T cell receptor beta chains from one sample, sequenced in a study of response to subunit inactivated influenza vaccine. TCRdb redid the calling of the RT-PCR reads with MiXCR, one entry per CDR3 protein. The data contain hundreds of thousands of distinct CDR3 sequences, 16% of them seen just once; the ten biggest clones take up approximately 3%. The material sequenced was CD4+ T cells sorted from PBMCs, taken roughly 24 months after vaccination. The receptor set was obtained from a man between 50 and 70 years old who received an inactivated influenza vaccine. The CDR3 runs from the conserved cysteine through the conserved F or W. A D gene is named only where the DNA matches it firmly. Size is omitted from some rows. Given values are once, few, many or a class for expanded clones.

TRBJ2-1	.	TRBV7-2	.	TGTGCCAGCAGCAGAGAGGGCAATGAGCAGTTCTTC	CASSREGNEQFF
TRBJ1-6	.	TRBV12-3/TRBV12-4	few	TGTGCCAGCAGGCCAGACAGGACGAATTCACCCCTCCACTTT	CASRPDRTNSPLHF
TRBJ2-2	TRBD2	TRBV6-1	.	TGTGCCAGCAGAACAGGGACTAGCAGAACCGGGGAGCTGTTTTTT	CASRTGTSRTGELFF
TRBJ1-5	.	TRBV9	few	TGTGCCAGCAGCGTAGGAAGGGTCAATCAGCCCCAGCATTTT	CASSVGRVNQPQHF
TRBJ1-6	TRBD1	TRBV10-3	.	TGTGCCATCAGTGAGGACAGGGGGCGAAGGCGAGAGAGCCCCCTCCACTTT	CAISEDRGRRRESPLHF
TRBJ2-3	.	TRBV4-3	once	TGCGCCAGCAGCCAAGATTTTCGCTCAGATACGCAGTATTTT	CASSQDFRSDTQYF
TRBJ2-7	.	TRBV5-1	many	TGCGCCAGCAGCCCCAAACCTTCCTACGAGCAGTACTTC	CASSPKPSYEQYF
TRBJ1-1	.	TRBV10-3	many	TGTGCCATCAGTGCCGGGTGGAACACTGAAGCTTTCTTT	CAISAGWNTEAFF
TRBJ1-1	.	TRBV24-1	few	TGTGCCACCAGTGATTGGGTGGGAACTGAAGCTTTCTTT	CATSDWVGTEAFF
TRBJ2-3	.	TRBV11-1	few	TGTGCCAGCAGCTTGACGCGGCCCCCCACAGATACGCAGTATTTT	CASSLTRPPTDTQYF
TRBJ1-5	.	TRBV20-1	.	TGCAGTGCTGTTACGGAAAGCAATCAGCCCCAGCATTTT	CSAVTESNQPQHF
TRBJ2-1	TRBD2	TRBV19	.	TGTGCCAGTAGTGCCGCCGAGCGGGGGGGATACAATGAGCAGTTCTTC	CASSAAERGGYNEQFF